This TCR beta chain is drawn from a study of blood T cell repertoires in COVID-19. The trim removed 2 bases at V and 5 bases at J, leaving 15 bases unmatched. In germline, CDR1 is GTSNPN, CDR2 SVGIG (reference sequence). The CDR3 extends over 17 amino acids. TCRdb keeps only in-frame clones here, not all; method: immunoSEQ multiplex PCR. This repertoire shows some 390,000 clones, over 75% found once; its top ten account for 0.95% to 1.3%. Material: PBMCs or T cells enriched from blood (not recorded which). The rearrangement uses TRBV30 and TRBJ1-5, with 7 nucleotides matching TRBD1. The origin of this receptor is a man aged 25 to 40 who had recovered from COVID-19. The DNA of the CDR3 is TGTGCCTGGAGTCCGTTTACCCAGGGACAGAAAGATCAGCCCCAGCATTTT. This codes for CAWSPFTQGQKDQPQHF.